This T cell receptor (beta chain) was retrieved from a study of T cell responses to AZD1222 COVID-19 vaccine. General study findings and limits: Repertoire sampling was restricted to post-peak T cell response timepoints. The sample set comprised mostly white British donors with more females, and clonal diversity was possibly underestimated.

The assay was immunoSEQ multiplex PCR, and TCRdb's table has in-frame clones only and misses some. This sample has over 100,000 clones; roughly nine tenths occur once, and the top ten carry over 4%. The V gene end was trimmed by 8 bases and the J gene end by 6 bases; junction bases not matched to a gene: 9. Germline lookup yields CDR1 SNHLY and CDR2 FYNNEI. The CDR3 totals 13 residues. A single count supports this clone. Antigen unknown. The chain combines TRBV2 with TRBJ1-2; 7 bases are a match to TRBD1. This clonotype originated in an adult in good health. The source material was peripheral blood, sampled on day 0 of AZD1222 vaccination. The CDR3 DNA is TGTGCCAGCGGGCCCGGAGGGGGCGATGGCTACACCTTC. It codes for CASGPGGGDGYTF.